Listed below are T cell receptor beta chains from one sample, sequenced in a study of blood T cell repertoires in COVID-19. Produced via immunoSEQ multiplex PCR; TCRdb's table is partial and in-frame only. Among about 100,000 clones listed, over 75% were seen once. Source material: peripheral blood. Receptors were obtained from a human donor in a cohort sampled during active COVID-19. The CDR3 runs from the conserved cysteine through the conserved F or W. D genes are given only for firm matches. Clone size is stated in some rows and not others, as once, few, many or a class when expanded.

v_gene	abundance	d_gene	j_gene	CDR3aa	CDR3nt
TRBV4-1	-	TRBD2	TRBJ2-7	CASSHRALAGGGSYEQYF	TGCGCCAGCAGCCACCGCGCCCTAGCGGGGGGCGGCTCCTACGAGCAGTACTTC
TRBV14	-	TRBD1	TRBJ2-5	CASSPWTGERETQYF	TGTGCCAGCAGCCCCTGGACAGGGGAACGGGAGACCCAGTACTTC
TRBV5-1	-	-	TRBJ2-1	CASSTGTPGNEQFF	TGCGCCAGCAGCACAGGGACGCCAGGCAATGAGCAGTTCTTC
TRBV5-4	once	TRBD1	TRBJ2-2	CASNRQGAAGELFF	TGTGCCAGCAACCGACAGGGGGCGGCCGGGGAGCTGTTTTTT
TRBV27	-	-	TRBJ1-2	CASSTGNYGYTF	TGTGCCAGCAGTACAGGGAACTATGGCTACACCTTC
TRBV30	-	TRBD1	TRBJ2-7	CAWSRTGTGGYEQYF	TGTGCCTGGAGTCGTACCGGGACAGGGGGCTACGAGCAGTACTTC
TRBV4-1	-	-	TRBJ1-4	CASSQVGVPREKLFF	TGCGCCAGCAGCCAAGTCGGAGTTCCCCGTGAAAAACTGTTTTTT
TRBV27	few	-	TRBJ2-7	CASSPQALYEQYF	TGTGCCAGCAGTCCCCAGGCTCTCTACGAGCAGTACTTC
TRBV3-1/TRBV3-2	once	-	TRBJ2-3	CASSQVTEDTQYF	TGTGCCAGCAGCCAAGTAACAGAGGATACGCAGTATTTT
TRBV27	-	TRBD2	TRBJ2-3	CASSSRLAEYLTDTQYF	TGTGCCAGCAGTTCTCGACTAGCAGAGTACCTCACAGATACGCAGTATTTT
TRBV5-1	-	TRBD2	TRBJ2-5	CASSLLAGRTKETQYF	TGCGCCAGCAGCTTGCTAGCGGGGAGGACTAAAGAGACCCAGTACTTC
TRBV7-9	-	-	TRBJ1-3	CASSLFGGNTIYF	TGTGCCAGCAGCTTATTCGGTGGAAACACCATATATTTT
TRBV5-8	-	TRBD2	TRBJ2-3	CASSLAVGTMADTQYF	TGTGCCAGCAGCTTGGCCGTTGGGACTATGGCAGATACGCAGTATTTT
TRBV5-6	-	-	TRBJ1-2	CASSLVGRTNYGYTF	TGTGCCAGCAGCTTGGTTGGCAGGACAAACTATGGCTACACCTTC
TRBV6-6	once	-	TRBJ1-3	CASSYRTGTSGNTIYF	TGTGCCAGCAGTTATCGAACAGGGACCTCTGGAAACACCATATATTTT
TRBV21-1	once	-	TRBJ2-7	CASNRDKGIGEQYF	TGTGCCAGCAACCGGGACAAAGGAATTGGCGAGCAGTACTTC
TRBV2	-	-	TRBJ2-7	CASIQNSYEQYF	TGTGCCAGCATACAGAACTCCTACGAGCAGTACTTC
TRBV6-5	-	TRBD1	TRBJ1-2	CASSYGQGTNYGYTF	TGTGCCAGCAGTTACGGACAGGGCACAAACTATGGCTACACCTTC
TRBV6-4	-	-	TRBJ1-1	CASSGDINTEAFF	TGTGCCAGCAGTGGTGACATTAACACTGAAGCTTTCTTT
TRBV27	-	-	TRBJ1-2	CASSSQGRGGYTF	TGTGCCAGCAGTTCACAGGGTAGGGGTGGCTACACCTTC
TRBV28	-	-	TRBJ2-6	CASSLWATSGANVLTF	TGTGCCAGCAGTCTATGGGCCACCTCTGGGGCCAACGTCCTGACTTTC
TRBV30	-	TRBD2	TRBJ2-3	CAWSEASGVPDTQYF	TGTGCCTGGAGTGAAGCTAGCGGGGTACCAGATACGCAGTATTTT
TRBV7-9	-	TRBD1	TRBJ1-5	CAIGTGTQLGNQPQHF	TGTGCCATAGGGACAGGGACACAGCTCGGCAATCAGCCCCAGCATTTT
TRBV7-9	-	-	TRBJ1-6	CASSLSPLGVDNSPLHF	TGTGCCAGCAGCTTATCCCCCCTAGGAGTTGATAATTCACCCCTCCACTTT
TRBV5-1	-	-	TRBJ1-3	CASSFAGQSLTGGNTIYF	TGCGCCAGCAGCTTCGCCGGACAGAGCCTCACGGGTGGAAACACCATATATTTT
TRBV28	-	TRBD2	TRBJ2-1	CASSSSGTGYNEQFF	TGTGCCAGCAGTTCGAGCGGGACTGGGTACAATGAGCAGTTCTTC
TRBV4-3	-	-	TRBJ2-3	CASSQDTTSTDTQYF	TGCGCCAGCAGCCAAGATACGACTAGCACAGATACGCAGTATTTT
TRBV30	-	-	TRBJ1-3	CAWVVPRDTIYF	TGTGCCTGGGTCGTCCCCCGGGACACCATATATTTT
TRBV10-2	-	TRBD1	TRBJ2-2	CASSEPGQGAPGELFF	TGCGCCAGCAGTGAGCCCGGACAGGGGGCGCCCGGGGAGCTGTTTTTT
TRBV18	-	TRBD2	TRBJ2-5	CASSHPGLAGSGVETQYF	TGTGCCAGCTCACACCCGGGACTAGCGGGCTCAGGGGTGGAGACCCAGTACTTC
TRBV7-6	-	TRBD2	TRBJ2-7	CASSSEGLAGYEQYF	TGTGCCAGCAGCTCCGAAGGACTAGCGGGCTACGAGCAGTACTTC
TRBV9	-	TRBD2	TRBJ2-1	CASSVGAGGFYNEQFF	TGTGCCAGCAGCGTAGGAGCGGGAGGTTTCTACAATGAGCAGTTCTTC
TRBV23-1	-	-	TRBJ1-5	CASSQSMRQAVNQPQHF	TGCGCCAGCAGTCAATCGATGAGACAGGCGGTGAATCAGCCCCAGCATTTT
TRBV12-3/TRBV12-4	-	TRBD1	TRBJ1-4	CASSPTGGEKLFF	TGTGCCAGCAGCCCAACAGGGGGTGAAAAACTGTTTTTT
TRBV10-3	-	-	TRBJ2-2	CAISESPENTGELFF	TGTGCCATCAGTGAGTCTCCAGAGAACACCGGGGAGCTGTTTTTT
TRBV28	-	TRBD1	TRBJ2-7	CASSSTGLPYEQYF	TGTGCCAGCAGTTCGACAGGGCTTCCCTACGAGCAGTACTTC
TRBV6-5	-	-	TRBJ1-5	CASRATSFSNQPQHF	TGTGCCAGCAGGGCCACTAGTTTTAGCAATCAGCCCCAGCATTTT
TRBV5-5	-	-	TRBJ1-2	CASSLGTTEYYGYTF	TGTGCCAGCAGCTTGGGGACTACCGAGTACTATGGCTACACCTTC
TRBV29-1	-	-	TRBJ2-7	CSVEAAKGAYEQYF	TGCAGCGTTGAAGCTGCGAAGGGGGCCTACGAGCAGTACTTC
TRBV14	once	-	TRBJ2-3	CASSQVGDSTDTQYF	TGTGCCAGCAGCCAAGTCGGAGACAGCACAGATACGCAGTATTTT
TRBV28	-	-	TRBJ1-1	CASSRQRWRRENTEAFF	TGTGCCAGCAGTCGACAACGGTGGCGGCGGGAAAACACTGAAGCTTTCTTT
TRBV7-9	-	-	TRBJ2-7	CASSQFTGDYEQYF	TGTGCCAGCAGTCAATTTACCGGGGACTACGAGCAGTACTTC
TRBV5-4	-	-	TRBJ2-2	CASSPLQGSFPNTGELFF	TGTGCCAGCAGTCCCCTCCAGGGGTCTTTTCCGAACACCGGGGAGCTGTTTTTT